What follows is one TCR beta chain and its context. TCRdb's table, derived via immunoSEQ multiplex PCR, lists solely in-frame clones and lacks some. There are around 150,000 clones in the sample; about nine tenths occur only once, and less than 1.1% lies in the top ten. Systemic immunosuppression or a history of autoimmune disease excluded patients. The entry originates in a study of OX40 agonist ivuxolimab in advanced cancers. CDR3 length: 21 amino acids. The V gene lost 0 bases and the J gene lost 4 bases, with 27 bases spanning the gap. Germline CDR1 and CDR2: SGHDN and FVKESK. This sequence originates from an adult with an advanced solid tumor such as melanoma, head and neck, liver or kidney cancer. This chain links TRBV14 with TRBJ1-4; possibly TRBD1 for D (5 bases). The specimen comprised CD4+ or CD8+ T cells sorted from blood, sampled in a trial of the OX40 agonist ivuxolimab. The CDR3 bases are TGTGCCAGCAGCCAAGACCCCATTACGACAGTGGGCTCTCCGTATAATGAAAAACTGTTTTTT. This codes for CASSQDPITTVGSPYNEKLFF. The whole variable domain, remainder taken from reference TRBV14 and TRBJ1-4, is EAGVTQFPSHSVIEKGQTVTLRCDPISGHDNLYWYRRVMGKEIKFLLHFVKESKQDESGMPNNRFLAERTGGTYSTLKVQPAELEDSGVYFCASSQDPITTVGSPYNEKLFFGSGTQLSVL.